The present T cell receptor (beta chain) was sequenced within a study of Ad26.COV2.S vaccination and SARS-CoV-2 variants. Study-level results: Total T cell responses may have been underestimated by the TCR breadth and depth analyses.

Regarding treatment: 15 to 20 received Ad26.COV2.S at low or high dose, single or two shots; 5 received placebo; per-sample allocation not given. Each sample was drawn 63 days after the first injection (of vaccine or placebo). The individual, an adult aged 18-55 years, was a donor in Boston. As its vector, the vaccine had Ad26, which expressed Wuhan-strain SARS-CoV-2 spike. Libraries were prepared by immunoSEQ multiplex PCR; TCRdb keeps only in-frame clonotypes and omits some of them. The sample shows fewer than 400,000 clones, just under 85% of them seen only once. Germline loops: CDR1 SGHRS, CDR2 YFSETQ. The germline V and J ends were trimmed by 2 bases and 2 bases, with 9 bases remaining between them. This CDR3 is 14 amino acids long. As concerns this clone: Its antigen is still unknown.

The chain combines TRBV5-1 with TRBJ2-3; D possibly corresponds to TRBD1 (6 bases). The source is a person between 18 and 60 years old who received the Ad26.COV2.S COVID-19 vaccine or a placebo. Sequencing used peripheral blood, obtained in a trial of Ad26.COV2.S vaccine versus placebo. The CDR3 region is CASSFGTNTDTQYF. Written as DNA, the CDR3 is TGCGCCAGCAGCTTTGGGACAAACACAGATACGCAGTATTTT.